The source of this T cell receptor (beta chain) is a study of blood T cell repertoires in COVID-19 (dated by TCRdb to about 2020). Study-level background: Samples from collaborators originated in the United States, Italy and Spain and spanned both the acute and convalescent phases of COVID-19. The material from the prospective study consisted of cDNA or gDNA derived from T cells, B-cell-depleted T cells, or PBMCs. Subjects who had been exposed to COVID-19, were actively infected with it, or had recovered from it provided the deeply sampled blood TCRbeta repertoires that made up the dataset. A freely available public database, intended as a resource for researchers studying the immune response to SARS-CoV-2, is where the repertoires were released. The samples were drawn from the first 160 participants of the ongoing ImmuneRACE study and from 1,254 subjects provided by 6 global collaborators. Nearly every sample came with metadata listing a de-identified subject ID, COVID-19 status, age in years and sex. Where available, HLA class I and class II types were taken from metadata supplied by the sample provider and were not determined by assay-based typing.

The germline V gene (reference sequence) gives CDR1 as LGHDT and CDR2 as YNNKEL. At the junction V is shortened by 0 bases and J by 4 bases, with 8 bases in between. Measured from the cysteine to the phenylalanine, the CDR3 is 14 residues long. The DNA shown is the 42-base CDR3, in frame from base 1. Enrolling through a virtual design, the prospective study's participants ranged in age from roughly 18 to 89 years and lived across roughly 23 United States geographic areas. To assign participants to cohorts, the prospective study relied on clinical history that participants themselves reported in a screening survey and a study questionnaire. Recovered participants in ImmuneRACE Cohort 3 were defined as having two consecutive negative NP/OP PCR tests, clearance from a healthcare professional, or resolution of symptoms. In the prospective study, mobile phlebotomists collected whole blood, serum and a nasopharyngeal or oropharyngeal swab from each participant. Prospective study participants could optionally give additional blood draws and questionnaires over an approximately 2-month period. Before DNA extraction, prospective study blood samples were shipped either frozen or at room temperature.

As concerns this clone: Its antigen is unknown. Within one base of it there is no much larger clone, and no base qualities were kept.

What the research found in general, with its limitations: Clinical and demographic metadata were provided uncurated, with the amount varying by source and participant.

TCRbeta CDR3 regions were amplified from genomic DNA using the immunoSEQ Assay, a bias-controlled multiplex PCR. Per the authors' processing: The number of nucleated cells in each sample was estimated by amplification of reference gene primers within the assay. To quantify the absolute abundance of each unique TCRbeta CDR3 rearrangement, sequence reads were collapsed and filtered. Productive Simpson clonality was computed per sample as the square root of Simpson's diversity index over productive rearrangements. The table comes from immuneACCESS by way of TCRdb, which keeps in-frame sequences with V and J called. Part of the clones is missing from these tables; in studies checked, under half for an unresolved V gene and the rest for unknown reasons. V and J calls and clone size are given by that table; D and trimming were obtained from the DNA. The sample data list 200,000 to 250,000 clones, and 82% of these were observed just once. About 3.7% of the sample rests with the top ten.

This receptor was identified in a woman in her fifties or sixties who had recovered from COVID-19. What was sequenced was PBMCs or T cells enriched from blood (not recorded which). The sequence is built from TRBV3-1 (or the pseudogene TRBV3-2) and TRBJ2-3, with the D segment identity uncertain. The CDR3 region: CASSQDRLPDTQYF. In nucleotides, the sequence is TGTGCCAGCAGCCAAGACAGGTTGCCAGATACGCAGTATTTT.